Described below is a single TCR beta chain sequence and its context. Its antigen is currently unknown. Germline loops: CDR1 SGDLS, CDR2 YYNGEE. This CDR3 contains 13 residues. V lost 2 bases to trimming and J lost 1 base, with 6 bases between them. This specimen belongs to a study of T cell responses to AZD1222 COVID-19 vaccine. The assay was immunoSEQ multiplex PCR, and TCRdb's table has in-frame clones only and misses some. The table has over 110,000 clones, 75% to 90% seen once. Study-wide results and caveats: Baseline seropositivity characterized only six AZD1222 recipients.

This clonotype was sampled from an adult in good health. The J gene is TRBJ1-1, the V gene TRBV9; D is uncertain. This material consisted of peripheral blood, taken on day 0 of AZD1222 vaccination. This CDR3 is CASSVQQNTEAFF. CDR3 nucleotides: TGTGCCAGCAGCGTGCAGCAGAACACTGAAGCTTTCTTT.